This entry features one TCR beta chain sequence. The data stem from a study of blood T cell repertoires in COVID-19. Patients at the Seattle site were enrolled during active infection and followed longitudinally. This CDR3 comprises 14 residues. Trimming took off 7 bases at V and 3 bases at J, with 12 bases between the two ends. CDR1 SNHLY and CDR2 FYNNEI come from the germline V gene. Using immunoSEQ multiplex PCR, the repertoire was profiled, and TCRdb retains in-frame clones only, with some absent. This sample has more than 300,000 clones; 87% occur once, and the top ten carry roughly 6.3%. The origin of this receptor is a woman between 50 and 59 years old with COVID-19, enrolled during active disease. Sequencing was done on a sample of peripheral blood. V usage is TRBV2 and J usage is TRBJ2-2; D may be TRBD2 (6 bases). CDR3 protein: CASKSGTHTGELFF. The CDR3 DNA is TGTGCCAGCAAAAGTGGGACTCACACCGGGGAGCTGTTTTTT.